This T cell receptor beta chain was identified in a study of cytomegalovirus exposure and HLA in healthy donors. Study-level findings and limits: More clonal expansion characterized HLA-associated TCR beta chains than equally common others in a later analysis.

A note on this clone: What it binds is not known.

Primers included in the PCR were 60 Vbeta and 13 Jbeta primers. The table came from immunoSEQ multiplex PCR; TCRdb's copy has only in-frame clones and leaves some out. The sample lists 190,000 or so clones; roughly 78% were seen once. This TCR came from a girl aged 10 to 17 in good health and CMV-seropositive. The sequencing input was PBMCs.

As DNA, the CDR3 is TGCAGCGTTATGCTGATGGTGCGGGGCACTGAAGCTTTCTTT. Translated, it gives CSVMLMVRGTEAFF. The V gene is TRBV29-1, the J gene TRBJ1-1; D remains ambiguous. The germline CDR1 and CDR2 sequences are SQVTM and ANQGSEA. CDR3 size: 14 residues. V was trimmed by 5 bases and J by 4 bases, leaving 17 bases between them.